This entry lists 26 T cell receptor beta chains sequenced from one sample in a study of cytomegalovirus exposure and HLA in healthy donors. Amplification used 60 Vbeta primers and 13 Jbeta primers. Sequencing used immunoSEQ multiplex PCR; TCRdb keeps in-frame clones, though not all of them. The repertoire holds some 130,000 clones, with approximately 80% as singletons. The sequenced material came from PBMCs. The receptors derive from a man aged 25-45 years in good health and CMV-seronegative.

This clone was observed a few times. The V gene is TRBV6-1, the J gene TRBJ1-5, with D possibly being TRBD1 (5 bases). In germline, CDR1 is MNHNS, CDR2 SASEGT. This CDR3 has 12 amino acids. V was shortened by 2 bases and J by 6 bases, with 5 bases between the two germline ends. The CDR3 region is CASSEQGQPQHF. The CDR3 DNA is TGTGCCAGCAGTGAACAGGGTCAGCCCCAGCATTTT.

The chain couples TRBV5-1 to TRBJ2-1, with 10 bases matching TRBD2. CDR3 length equals 14 residues. The J segment lost 7 bases and the V segment lost 0 bases, leaving 1 base of the junction unmatched. Germline loops: CDR1 SGHRS, CDR2 YFSETQ. CDR3 region: CASSLEGLANEQFF. The CDR3 region has the DNA TGCGCCAGCAGCTTGGAGGGACTAGCGAATGAGCAGTTCTTC. Filled out from reference TRBV5-1 and TRBJ2-1, the complete variable domain reads KAGVTQTPRYLIKTRGQQVTLSCSPISGHRSVSWYQQTPGQGLQFLFEYFSETQRNKGNFPGRFSGRQFSNSRSEMNVSTLELGDSALYLCASSLEGLANEQFFGPGTRLTVL.

The chain carries TRBV10-3 and TRBJ2-3, with 11 bases identical to TRBD2. The CDR3 extends over 13 amino acids. The ends lost 10 bases at V and 4 bases at J; junction bases unmatched: 4. Germline CDR1 ENHRY, CDR2 SYGVKD. This CDR3 is CATTLAGADTQYF. The CDR3 DNA reads as TGTGCCACCACACTAGCGGGAGCAGATACGCAGTATTTT.

The chain carries TRBV10-3 and TRBJ2-1; D possibly corresponds to TRBD2 (5 bases). The CDR3 has 14 amino acids. V lost 2 bases and J 5 bases, leaving 10 bases between the germline ends. From germline, CDR1 is ENHRY and CDR2 SYGVKD. The CDR3 DNA reads as TGTGCCATCAGTGAGCGAGCGGATAACAATGAGCAGTTCTTC. Translating it yields CAISERADNNEQFF.

The chain couples TRBV4-1 to TRBJ2-2; D is perhaps TRBD2 (5 bases). The CDR3 loop spans 13 amino acids. Between the trimmed V and J ends, which lost 5 bases and 7 bases, there was a span of 11 bases. Germline CDR1 MGHRA, CDR2 YSYEKL. CDR3 DNA sequence: TGCGCCAGCAGCTTGAGGGTGGGCGGGGAGCTGTTTTTT. Amino acids: CASSLRVGGELFF.

This clone was picked up a small number of times. This chain uses TRBV9 with TRBJ2-7; 10 positions match TRBD1. Germline V gene lookup returns CDR1 SGDLS and CDR2 YYNGEE. The CDR3 runs 14 residues. Trimming at V came to 2 bases and at J to 4 bases, leaving 3 bases not matched to a gene. CDR3 region: CASSVTGGRYEQYF. The DNA for the CDR3 is TGTGCCAGCAGCGTGACAGGGGGCCGGTACGAGCAGTACTTC.

V is TRBV19 and J is TRBJ2-3; 7 bases map to TRBD1. The CDR3 is 13 residues long. Unmatched junction bases numbered 2, after V lost 4 bases and J lost 4 bases. Germline CDR1 is LNHDA and CDR2 is SQIVND (reference sequence). CDR3 in amino acids: CASSSQGADTQYF. The CDR3 nucleotides read TGTGCCAGTAGTAGCCAGGGGGCAGATACGCAGTATTTT. The full variable domain, its missing parts supplied by reference TRBV19 and TRBJ2-3, is DGGITQSPKYLFRKEGQNVTLSCEQNLNHDAMYWYRQDPGQGLRLIYYSQIVNDFQKGDIAEGYSVSREKKESFPLTVTSAQKNPTAFYLCASSSQGADTQYFGPGTRLTVL.

The CDR3 protein is CASSPNRGNEAFF. The CDR3 nucleotides read TGTGCCAGCTCACCGAATAGGGGGAATGAAGCTTTCTTT. This rearrangement joins TRBV18 to TRBJ1-1, with D tentatively TRBD1 (6 bases). CDR3 size: 13 residues. Looked up from germline, CDR1 is KGHSH and CDR2 is LQKENI. The V end lost 3 bases, the J end lost 7 bases, and 12 bases lay between the germline ends.

V is TRBV2 and J is TRBJ2-7, with 9 bases matching TRBD2. The germline V gene encodes CDR1 SNHLY and CDR2 FYNNEI. V trimming: 8 bases; J trimming: 4 bases; junction bases outside the gene matches: 6. The CDR3 extends over 13 amino acids. The CDR3 loop is CASLAGAGYEQYF. Written as DNA, the CDR3 is TGTGCCAGCTTAGCGGGAGCCGGGTACGAGCAGTACTTC.

The chain employs TRBV11-3 and TRBJ2-6, with D maybe TRBD1 (5 bases). The CDR3 is made up of 19 amino acids. Germline CDR1 reads SGHNT; CDR2 reads YENEEA. V lost 6 bases to trimming and J lost 0 bases, with 21 bases between them. CDR3 protein: CASSQGRQRGVSGANVLTF. The DNA for the CDR3 is TGTGCCAGCAGTCAAGGTCGACAGAGAGGTGTCTCTGGGGCCAACGTCCTGACTTTC.

This clone has a handful of counts. The chain uses TRBV5-6 and TRBJ2-7; the D gene is possibly TRBD1 (6 bases). The V and J ends lost 4 bases and 2 bases respectively, with 13 bases between them. CDR1 and CDR2 from the germline V gene are SGHDT and YYEEEE. This CDR3 comprises 14 residues. CDR3 nucleotide sequence: TGTGCCAGCAGCCTAACAGGGTTCGCCTACGAGCAGTACTTC. This translates into CASSLTGFAYEQYF. Combining the CDR3 with reference TRBV5-6 and TRBJ2-7 gives the whole variable domain DAGVTQSPTHLIKTRGQQVTLRCSPKSGHDTVSWYQQALGQGPQFIFQYYEEEERQRGNFPDRFSGHQFPNYSSELNVNALLLGDSALYLCASSLTGFAYEQYFGPGTRLTVT.

Only a few counts were recorded for this clone. The genes are TRBV9 and TRBJ2-5; D perhaps matches TRBD1 (7 bases). The end of the DNA fits TRBJ2-7 better, so the J call may be wrong. The CDR3 is 16 amino acids. Germline lookup yields CDR1 SGDLS and CDR2 YYNGEE. DNA for the CDR3: TGTGCCAGCAGCGTGGGTTTGACAGGGAGGACCTACGAGCAGTACTTC. This sequence encodes CASSVGLTGRTYEQYF.

This clone has only one observation. This sequence joins TRBV18 and TRBJ2-2; no clear D gene. The CDR3 is made up of 13 amino acids. Trimming took 0 bases from V and 6 from J, leaving 5 bases between them. Germline V lookup: CDR1 KGHSH, CDR2 LQKENI. CDR3 bases: TGTGCCAGCTCACCACCGAGCGCCGGGGAGCTGTTTTTT. The encoded protein is CASSPPSAGELFF.

The table lists this clone with a few counts. This chain links TRBV29-1 with TRBJ1-1, with TRBD1 as a possible D gene (5 bases). Germline loops: CDR1 SQVTM, CDR2 ANQGSEA. V shed 2 bases and J shed 11 bases, with 18 bases lying between them. The CDR3 contains 13 residues. CDR3 sequence reads: CSVESFTGGAAFF. The CDR3, as DNA: TGCAGCGTTGAAAGTTTTACAGGCGGAGCGGCTTTCTTT.

This chain joins TRBV5-6 and TRBJ1-5; 7 nucleotides align to TRBD1. The CDR3 loop spans 15 amino acids. Trimming cost V 4 bases and J 5 bases; bases outside gene matches: 9. Germline V lookup: CDR1 SGHDT, CDR2 YYEEEE. The CDR3 bases are TGTGCCAGCAGCGCCCCCGGGACAGAATATCAGCCCCAGCATTTT. Amino acids: CASSAPGTEYQPQHF.

The chain combines TRBV30 with TRBJ1-1; 7 bases align to TRBD1. From germline, CDR1 is GTSNPN and CDR2 SVGIG (reference sequence). With 8 bases clipped from V and 6 bases from J, the junction kept 12 bases outside the gene matches. This CDR3 spans 13 amino acids. In DNA, the CDR3 is TGTGCCCGCCGACGGACAGGCTCATCTGAAGCTTTCTTT. It specifies CARRRTGSSEAFF.

The rearrangement joins TRBV28 to TRBJ1-1, with D possibly TRBD1 on 5 matching bases. The V end was cut by 7 bases, the J end by 4 bases, with 13 bases between. The CDR3 is 13 residues long. The germline V gene encodes CDR1 MDHEN and CDR2 SYDVKM. DNA for the CDR3: TGTGCCAGCACCCCGGACACCTCCACTGAAGCTTTCTTT. Protein: CASTPDTSTEAFF.

The CDR3 DNA sequence: TGTGCCACCAGATCCCCCCGGGGACAGGCCTCGAACACTGAAGCTTTCTTT. Translating it yields CATRSPRGQASNTEAFF. This chain connects TRBV15 to TRBJ1-1, with TRBD1 identical over 8 bases. In germline, CDR1 is LNHNV, CDR2 YYDKDF (reference sequence). The V gene end was trimmed by 6 bases and the J gene end by 1 base; junction bases not matched to a gene: 13. The CDR3 is made up of 17 amino acids.

This rearrangement joins TRBV28 to TRBJ2-7; 8 nucleotides align to TRBD1. The CDR3 runs to 14 residues. Trimming at V came to 5 bases and at J to 5 bases, leaving 8 bases not matched to a gene. CDR1 and CDR2 (germline): MDHEN, SYDVKM. The CDR3 region is CASSPWTGSHEQYF. The CDR3 coding sequence is TGTGCCAGCAGTCCGTGGACAGGGAGCCACGAGCAGTACTTC. The complete variable domain, with remaining parts taken from reference TRBV28 and TRBJ2-7, reads DVKVTQSSRYLVKRTGEKVFLECVQDMDHENMFWYRQDPGLGLRLIYFSYDVKMKEKGDIPEGYSVSREKKERFSLILESASTNQTSMYLCASSPWTGSHEQYFGPGTRLTVT.

This clone was observed a few times. CDR3 amino acids: CASSLMGGQSSSYEQYF. DNA for the CDR3: TGTGCCAGCAGTCTCATGGGCGGACAGTCGAGCTCCTACGAGCAGTACTTC. V and J are TRBV28 and TRBJ2-7; D may be TRBD1 (6 bases). The germline gives CDR1 MDHEN, CDR2 SYDVKM. V was cut by 5 bases and J by 0 bases, with 20 bases left in between. This CDR3 has 17 residues.

J is TRBJ2-5 and V is TRBV2, with 10 bases fitting TRBD1. The germline CDR1 and CDR2 sequences are SNHLY and FYNNEI. The trim removed 6 bases at V and 5 bases at J, leaving 6 bases unmatched. This CDR3 comprises 14 residues. This CDR3 is CASRQTGGLETQYF. The CDR3 DNA reads as TGTGCCAGCAGGCAGACAGGGGGCCTGGAGACCCAGTACTTC.

The chain employs TRBV5-4 and TRBJ2-1; D is uncertain. The CDR3 is 16 amino acids. Trimming cost V 0 bases and J 0 bases, with 10 bases left between them. CDR1 is SGHNT and CDR2 is YYREEE in the germline V gene (reference sequence). The CDR3 here is CASSLDPAPSYNEQFF. CDR3 bases: TGTGCCAGCAGCTTGGATCCAGCGCCCTCCTACAATGAGCAGTTCTTC.

The chain recombines TRBV12-2 with TRBJ2-5; the table's D call, TRBD2, was not checked against the DNA. TRBV12-2 is annotated as a pseudogene. The CDR3 has 16 residues. CDR3 loop: CASRSFGTSGAETQYF. In DNA form, the CDR3 reads TGTGCAAGTCGCTCCTTCGGGACTAGCGGGGCCGAGACCCAGTACTTC.

The gene calls are TRBV2 and TRBJ1-5; 9 positions match TRBD1. Germline CDR1 SNHLY, CDR2 FYNNEI. The CDR3 spans 15 residues. The V segment lost 1 base and the J segment 5 bases; nucleotides outside the gene matches: 3. The CDR3 DNA sequence: TGTGCCAGCAGTGAAGTTGGACAGGGGTATCAGCCCCAGCATTTT. This sequence encodes CASSEVGQGYQPQHF.

The V gene is TRBV30, the J gene TRBJ2-3, with 9 bases matching TRBD1. The length of the CDR3 is 13 residues. Germline CDR1 is GTSNPN and CDR2 is SVGIG (reference sequence). V was pared by 5 bases and J by 0 bases, with 0 bases of the junction left unmatched. In DNA, the CDR3 is TGTGCCTGGGACAGGGGGAGCACAGATACGCAGTATTTT. Translated: CAWDRGSTDTQYF.

This clone was recorded once. Mismatch with germline at one junction end may stem from a read error. V usage is TRBV5-1 and J usage is TRBJ1-2, with D unresolved. This CDR3 is 12 amino acids long. CDR1 is SGHRS and CDR2 is YFSETQ in the germline V gene. CDR3 nucleotides: TGCGCCAGCAGCGGTGACGCAGGCCCTAACTCCTTC. This gives the protein CASSGDAGPNSF.